This T cell receptor (beta chain) was obtained from a study of CD8 T cells in ankylosing spondylitis. Whole-study results and caveats: Ankylosing spondylitis blood seemed to carry a telltale TCR beta motif made of about 8 highly homologous variants. Reportedly, matched ankylosing spondylitis synovial fluid was significantly enriched for disease-linked clones. In the blood and synovial fluid of reactive arthritis, some motif variants had been previously reported.

The CDR3 is 15 residues long. V lost 6 bases, J lost 6 bases, and 11 bases stayed unmatched. Many counts were recorded for this clonotype. The antigen is undetermined. The authors made TCR beta libraries by quantitative 5'-RACE with molecular barcodes. MiXCR, run by TCRdb on the 5' RACE reads, gives a single entry per CDR3 protein. This table has some 840,000 distinct CDR3 sequences, roughly 10% appearing once. The receptor was derived from a male donor with ankylosing spondylitis. The chain has TRBV12-3 or TRBV12-4 and TRBJ2-7, with TRBD1 matching over 10 bases. Source material: blood, either unsorted or a sorted T cell fraction (not recorded which). The CDR3 nucleotides read TGTGCCAGCAGCCCGGGACAGGGGCGCGGGTCCGAGCAGTACTTC. Its translation is CASSPGQGRGSEQYF.